This T cell receptor beta chain came from a study of CD8 T cells in Susac syndrome. Findings of the study overall: Detection of Susac-specific public clones gave 15 to 20 in total CD8+ repertoires and 4 or 5 in CD8+ TEMRA repertoires. Clonal expansion involving Susac CD8+ cells peaked in TEMRA cells and active patients.

The RNA, roughly 0.45 to 1 ug, was put through reverse transcription using random hexamers. TCR beta CDR3 was amplified by immunoSEQ multiplex PCR. This amplification extended across 54 Vbeta and 13 Jbeta segments. TCRdb reanalysed the immunoSEQ multiplex PCR reads using MiXCR and keeps one entry per CDR3 protein. The sample yields roughly 52,000 distinct CDR3 sequences, approximately 95% seen once. The authors sequenced TCR beta from blood CD8+ and CD4+ T cells. On this clonotype: Its antigen is unknown.

Specimen: CD8+ T cells from PBMCs. The clonotype originates from a human donor with Susac syndrome.

DNA for the CDR3: TGCAGTGCTATTCAGGGGTTCGCCTACACCTTC. Translated, it gives CSAIQGFAYTF. This chain uses TRBV20-1 with TRBJ1-2, with TRBD1 as a possible D gene (6 bases). The CDR3 length is 11 residues. Trimming shortened V by 4 bases and J by 10 bases, and 13 bases separated the two germline ends. The germline CDR1 and CDR2 sequences are DFQATT and SNEGSKA (reference sequence).